The clone carrying this TCR beta chain was found many times. Its specificity is unknown. The entry originates in a study of shared clonotypes between healthy human individuals. Study results and caveats: The authors sampled blood alone, and tissue repertoires likely differ.

The CDR3 runs 14 residues. Germline lookup yields CDR1 SNHLY and CDR2 FYNNEI. Trimming took 8 bases from V and 0 from J, leaving 14 bases between them. Naive CD4+ cells were CD45RA-selected; the remaining cells were memory. The deep-level immunoSEQ assay was used. The authors' processing: Junction-only immunoSEQ data arrived without quality scores, meaning filtering differed. The protocol was immunoSEQ multiplex PCR, while the TCRdb copy is restricted to in-frame clones and leaves out a portion. D and trimming come from the DNA, and the V and J calls and clone size come from that table. This sample yields about 1.1 million clones, of which more than 75% are seen a single time; under 0.65% belongs to the top ten.

This TCR was recovered from a man between 18 and 29 years old in good health. Some clones in this sample may be carry-over from other donors' samples. Sequenced material: memory CD4+ T cells from PBMCs. The subset denotes: CD45RA-negative fraction. This rearrangement joins TRBV2 to TRBJ2-7, with D perhaps matching TRBD1 or TRBD2 (5 bases each). CDR3 sequence: CASRAGTPSYEQYF. DNA of the CDR3: TGTGCCAGCCGGGCCGGGACGCCCTCCTACGAGCAGTACTTC.